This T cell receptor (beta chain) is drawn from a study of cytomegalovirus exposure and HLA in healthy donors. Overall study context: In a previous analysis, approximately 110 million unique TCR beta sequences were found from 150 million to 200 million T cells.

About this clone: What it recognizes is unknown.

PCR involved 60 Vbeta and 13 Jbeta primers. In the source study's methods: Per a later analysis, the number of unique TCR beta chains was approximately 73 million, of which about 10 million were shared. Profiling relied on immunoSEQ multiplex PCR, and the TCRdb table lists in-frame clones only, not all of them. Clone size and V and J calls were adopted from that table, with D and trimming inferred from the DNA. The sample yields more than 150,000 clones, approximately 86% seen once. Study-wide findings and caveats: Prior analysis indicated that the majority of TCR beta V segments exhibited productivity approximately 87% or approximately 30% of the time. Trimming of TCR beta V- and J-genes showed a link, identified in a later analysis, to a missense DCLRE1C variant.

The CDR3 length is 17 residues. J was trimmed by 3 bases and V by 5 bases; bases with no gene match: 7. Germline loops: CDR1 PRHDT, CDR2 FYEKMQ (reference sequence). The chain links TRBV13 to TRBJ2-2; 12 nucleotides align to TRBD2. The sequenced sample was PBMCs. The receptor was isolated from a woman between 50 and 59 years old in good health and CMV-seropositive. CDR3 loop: CASSPRTSGEDTGELFF. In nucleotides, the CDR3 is TGTGCCAGCAGCCCAAGGACTAGCGGGGAGGACACCGGGGAGCTGTTTTTT.